This T cell receptor (delta chain) was captured in a study of gamma-delta T cells after stem cell transplantation. TCRdb redid clone calling on the RT-PCR reads using CATT. The sample carries 650 to 950 delta-chain clones, under 25% recorded once. V shed 3 bases and J 0 bases; nucleotides not matched to a gene: 26. Germline CDR1 is TSWWSYY and CDR2 is QGS. This CDR3 is 24 amino acids long. The V call is TRDV1, the J call TRDJ1; 12 bases map to TRDD3. In the absence of a J gene in TCRdb, the DNA was matched to germline to assign it here. This clonotype was obtained from a human donor. It is not recorded whose cells these are; they may come from a transplant donor. Sequenced sample: gamma-delta T cells. CDR3 in amino acids: CALGDPASAVATGGYNLYTDKLIF. DNA for the CDR3: TGTGCTCTTGGGGATCCCGCATCCGCTGTGGCCACTGGGGGATACAACCTGTACACCGATAAACTCATCTTT.